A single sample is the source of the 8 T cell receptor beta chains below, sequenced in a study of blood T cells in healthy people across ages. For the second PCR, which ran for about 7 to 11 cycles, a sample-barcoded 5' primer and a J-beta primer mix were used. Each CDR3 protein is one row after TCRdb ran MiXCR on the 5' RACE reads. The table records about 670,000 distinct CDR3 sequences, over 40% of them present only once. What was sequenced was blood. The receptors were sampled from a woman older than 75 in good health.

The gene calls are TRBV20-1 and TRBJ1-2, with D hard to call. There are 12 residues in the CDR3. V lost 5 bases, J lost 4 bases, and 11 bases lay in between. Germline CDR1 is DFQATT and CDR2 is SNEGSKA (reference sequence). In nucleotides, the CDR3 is TGCAGTGCTCCTCCGGACCGCTATGGCTACACCTTC. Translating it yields CSAPPDRYGYTF.

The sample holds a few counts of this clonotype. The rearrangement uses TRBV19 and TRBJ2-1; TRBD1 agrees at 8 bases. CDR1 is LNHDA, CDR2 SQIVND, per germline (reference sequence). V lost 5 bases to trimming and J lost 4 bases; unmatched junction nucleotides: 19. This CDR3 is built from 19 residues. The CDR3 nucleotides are TGTGCCAGTAGTCCCGGACCCTTCGGGACAGGAGTAAGGTACAATGAGCAGTTCTTC. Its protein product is CASSPGPFGTGVRYNEQFF.

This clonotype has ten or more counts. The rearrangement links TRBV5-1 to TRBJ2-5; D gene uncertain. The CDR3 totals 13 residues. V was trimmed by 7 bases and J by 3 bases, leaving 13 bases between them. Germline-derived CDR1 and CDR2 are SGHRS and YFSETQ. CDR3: CASGLRSKETQYF. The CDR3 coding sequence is TGCGCCAGCGGCCTGAGGTCAAAAGAGACCCAGTACTTC.

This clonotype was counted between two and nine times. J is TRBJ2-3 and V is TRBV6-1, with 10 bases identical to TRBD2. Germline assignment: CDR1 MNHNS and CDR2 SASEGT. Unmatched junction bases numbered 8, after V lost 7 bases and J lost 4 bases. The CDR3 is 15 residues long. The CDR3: CASNHRLAGADTQYF. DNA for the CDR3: TGTGCCAGCAACCATCGGCTAGCGGGGGCAGATACGCAGTATTTT.

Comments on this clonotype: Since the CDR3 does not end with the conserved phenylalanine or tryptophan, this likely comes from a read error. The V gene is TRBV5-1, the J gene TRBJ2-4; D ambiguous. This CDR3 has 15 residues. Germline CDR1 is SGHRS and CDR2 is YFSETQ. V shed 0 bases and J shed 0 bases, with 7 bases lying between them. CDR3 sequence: CASSLGGVAKNIQYS. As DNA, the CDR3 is TGCGCCAGCAGCTTGGGCGGTGTAGCCAAAAACATTCAGTACAGC.

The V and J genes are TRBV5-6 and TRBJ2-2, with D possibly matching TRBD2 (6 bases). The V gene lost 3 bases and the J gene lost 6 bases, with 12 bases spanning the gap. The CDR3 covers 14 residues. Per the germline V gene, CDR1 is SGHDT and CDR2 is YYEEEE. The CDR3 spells CASSWGTFSGELFF. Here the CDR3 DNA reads TGTGCCAGCAGCTGGGGGACTTTTTCCGGGGAGCTGTTTTTT.

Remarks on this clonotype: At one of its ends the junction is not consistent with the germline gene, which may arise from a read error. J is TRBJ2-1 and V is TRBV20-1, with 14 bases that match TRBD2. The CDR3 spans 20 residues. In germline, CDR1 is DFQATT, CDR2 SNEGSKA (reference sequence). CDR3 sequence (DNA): TGCAGTGCTCCAGGACTAGCGGGGGGAATCTACCCGAGCTCCTACAATGGGCAGTTCTTC. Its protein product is CSAPGLAGGIYPSSYNGQFF.

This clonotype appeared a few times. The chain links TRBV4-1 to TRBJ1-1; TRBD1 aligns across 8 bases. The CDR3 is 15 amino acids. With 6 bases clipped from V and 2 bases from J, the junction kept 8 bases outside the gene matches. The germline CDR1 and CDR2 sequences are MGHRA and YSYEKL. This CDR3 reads CASRESGTGNTEAFF. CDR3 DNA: TGCGCCAGCAGGGAGAGCGGGACAGGCAACACTGAAGCTTTCTTT.